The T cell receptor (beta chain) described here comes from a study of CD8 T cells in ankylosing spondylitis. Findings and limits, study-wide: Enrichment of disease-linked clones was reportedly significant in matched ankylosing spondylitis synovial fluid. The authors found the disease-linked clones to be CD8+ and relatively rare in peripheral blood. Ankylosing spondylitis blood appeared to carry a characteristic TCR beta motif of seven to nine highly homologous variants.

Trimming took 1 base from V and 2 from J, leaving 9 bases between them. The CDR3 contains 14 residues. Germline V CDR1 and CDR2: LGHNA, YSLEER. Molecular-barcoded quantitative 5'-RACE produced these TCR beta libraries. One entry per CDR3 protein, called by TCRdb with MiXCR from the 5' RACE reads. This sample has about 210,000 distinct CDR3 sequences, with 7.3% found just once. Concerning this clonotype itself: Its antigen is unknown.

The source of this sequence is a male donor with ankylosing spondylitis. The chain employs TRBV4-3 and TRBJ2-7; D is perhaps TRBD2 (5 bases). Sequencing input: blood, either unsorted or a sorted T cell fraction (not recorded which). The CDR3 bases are TGCGCCAGCAGCCAAGGCCGGGGAACCTACGAGCAGTACTTC. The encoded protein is CASSQGRGTYEQYF.